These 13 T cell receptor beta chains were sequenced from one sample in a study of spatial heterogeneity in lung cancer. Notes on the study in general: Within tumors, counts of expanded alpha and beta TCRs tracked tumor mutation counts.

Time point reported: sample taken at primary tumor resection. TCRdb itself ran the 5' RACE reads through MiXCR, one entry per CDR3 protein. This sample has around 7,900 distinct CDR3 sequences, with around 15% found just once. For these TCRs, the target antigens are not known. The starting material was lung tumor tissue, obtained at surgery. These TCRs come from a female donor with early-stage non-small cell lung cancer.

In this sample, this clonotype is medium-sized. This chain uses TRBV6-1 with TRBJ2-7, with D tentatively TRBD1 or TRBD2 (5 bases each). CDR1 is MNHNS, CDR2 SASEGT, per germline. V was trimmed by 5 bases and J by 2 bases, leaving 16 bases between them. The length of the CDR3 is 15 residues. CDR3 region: CASSPKLPGPYEQYF. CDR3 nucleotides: TGTGCCAGCAGTCCTAAGCTCCCGGGACCCTACGAGCAGTACTTC.

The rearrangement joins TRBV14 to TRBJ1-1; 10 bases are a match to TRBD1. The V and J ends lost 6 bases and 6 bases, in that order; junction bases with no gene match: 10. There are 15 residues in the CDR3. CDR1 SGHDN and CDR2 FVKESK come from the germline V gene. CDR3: CASSRQGARVSEAFF. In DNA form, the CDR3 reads TGTGCCAGCAGTCGACAGGGGGCGCGGGTATCTGAAGCTTTCTTT.

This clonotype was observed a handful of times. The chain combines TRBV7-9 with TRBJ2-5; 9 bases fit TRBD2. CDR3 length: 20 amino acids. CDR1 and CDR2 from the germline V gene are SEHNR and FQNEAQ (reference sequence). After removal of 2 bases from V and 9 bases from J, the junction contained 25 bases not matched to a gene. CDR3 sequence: CASSLRDSTLGLAGSGAQYF. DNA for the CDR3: TGTGCCAGCAGCTTAAGGGACTCTACTCTCGGGCTAGCGGGGTCCGGGGCCCAGTACTTC.

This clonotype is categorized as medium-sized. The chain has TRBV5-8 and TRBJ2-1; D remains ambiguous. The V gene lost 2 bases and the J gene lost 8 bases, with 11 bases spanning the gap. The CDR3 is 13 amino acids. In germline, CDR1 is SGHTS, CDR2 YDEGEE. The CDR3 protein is CASSFREGYEQFF. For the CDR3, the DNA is TGTGCCAGCAGCTTTAGGGAAGGCTATGAGCAGTTCTTC.

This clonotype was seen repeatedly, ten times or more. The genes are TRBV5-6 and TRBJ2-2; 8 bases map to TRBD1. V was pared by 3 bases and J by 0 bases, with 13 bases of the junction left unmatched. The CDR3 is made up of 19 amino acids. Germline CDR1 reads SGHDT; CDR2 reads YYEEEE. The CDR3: CASSSDRDFLLANTGELFF. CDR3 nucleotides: TGTGCCAGCAGCTCGGACAGGGATTTTCTTCTCGCGAACACCGGGGAGCTGTTTTTT. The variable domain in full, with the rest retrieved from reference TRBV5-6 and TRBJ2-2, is DAGVTQSPTHLIKTRGQQVTLRCSPKSGHDTVSWYQQALGQGPQFIFQYYEEEERQRGNFPDRFSGHQFPNYSSELNVNALLLGDSALYLCASSSDRDFLLANTGELFFGEGSRLTVL.

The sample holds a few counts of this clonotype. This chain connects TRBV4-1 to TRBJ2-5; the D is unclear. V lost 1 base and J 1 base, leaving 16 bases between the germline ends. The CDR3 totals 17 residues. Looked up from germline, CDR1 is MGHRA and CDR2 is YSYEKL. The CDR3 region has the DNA TGCGCCAGCAGCCAAGGGATATCCTGGCCATTCCAAGAGACCCAGTACTTC. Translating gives CASSQGISWPFQETQYF.

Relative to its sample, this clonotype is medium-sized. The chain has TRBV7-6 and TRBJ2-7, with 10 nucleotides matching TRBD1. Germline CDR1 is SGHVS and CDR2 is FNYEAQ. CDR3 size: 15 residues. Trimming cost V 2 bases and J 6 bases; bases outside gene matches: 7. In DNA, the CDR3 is TGTGCCAGCAGCTTACTTATCGGGACAGGGGTCGAGCAGTACTTC. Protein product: CASSLLIGTGVEQYF.

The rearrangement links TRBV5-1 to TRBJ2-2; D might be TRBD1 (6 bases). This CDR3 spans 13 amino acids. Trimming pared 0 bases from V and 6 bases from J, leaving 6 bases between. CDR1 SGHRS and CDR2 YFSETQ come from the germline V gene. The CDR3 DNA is TGCGCCAGCAGCTTGGACAGGGCCGGGGAGCTGTTTTTT. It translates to CASSLDRAGELFF.

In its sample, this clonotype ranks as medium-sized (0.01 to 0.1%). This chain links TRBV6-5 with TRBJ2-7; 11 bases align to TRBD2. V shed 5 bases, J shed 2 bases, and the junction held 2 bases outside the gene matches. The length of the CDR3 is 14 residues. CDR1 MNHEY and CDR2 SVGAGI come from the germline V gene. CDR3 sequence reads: CASSRLAGTYEQYF. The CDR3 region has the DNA TGTGCCAGCAGTAGACTAGCGGGGACCTACGAGCAGTACTTC.

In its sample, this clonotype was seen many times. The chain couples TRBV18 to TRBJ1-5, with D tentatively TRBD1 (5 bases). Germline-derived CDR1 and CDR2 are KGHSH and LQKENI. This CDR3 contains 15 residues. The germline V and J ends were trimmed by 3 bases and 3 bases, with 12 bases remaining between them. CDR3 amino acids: CASSPTDGANQPQHF. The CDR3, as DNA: TGTGCCAGCTCACCGACCGATGGGGCCAATCAGCCCCAGCATTTT.

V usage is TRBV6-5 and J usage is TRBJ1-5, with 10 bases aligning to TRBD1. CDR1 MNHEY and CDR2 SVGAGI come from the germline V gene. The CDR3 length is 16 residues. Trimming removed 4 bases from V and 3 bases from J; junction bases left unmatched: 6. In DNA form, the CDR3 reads TGTGCCAGCAGTTTGAGGACAGGGGGGCCCAATCAGCCCCAGCATTTT. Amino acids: CASSLRTGGPNQPQHF.

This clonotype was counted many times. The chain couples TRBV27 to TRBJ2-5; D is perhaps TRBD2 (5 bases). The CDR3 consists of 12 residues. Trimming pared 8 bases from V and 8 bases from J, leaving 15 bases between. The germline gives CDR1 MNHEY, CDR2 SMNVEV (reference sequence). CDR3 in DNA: TGTGCCAGCGGACTGAGCTCGAGAACCCAGTACTTC. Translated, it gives CASGLSSRTQYF.

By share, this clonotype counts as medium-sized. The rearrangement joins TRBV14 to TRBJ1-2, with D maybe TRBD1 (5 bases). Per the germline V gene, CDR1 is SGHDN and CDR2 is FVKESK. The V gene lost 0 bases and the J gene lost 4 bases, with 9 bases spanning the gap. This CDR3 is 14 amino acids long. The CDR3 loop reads CASSQERGLYGYTF. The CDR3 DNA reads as TGTGCCAGCAGCCAAGAAAGGGGCCTCTATGGCTACACCTTC. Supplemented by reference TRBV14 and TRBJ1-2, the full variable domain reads EAGVTQFPSHSVIEKGQTVTLRCDPISGHDNLYWYRRVMGKEIKFLLHFVKESKQDESGMPNNRFLAERTGGTYSTLKVQPAELEDSGVYFCASSQERGLYGYTFGSGTRLTVV.